This T cell receptor (beta chain) was recorded in a study of T-cell memory formation after mild COVID-19. The wider study: Largely donor-specific TCR clusters were found.

This clonotype was seen many times. Antigen: not known. TCRdb re-analysed the 5' RACE reads in MiXCR, keeping a single row per CDR3 protein. The profile shows around 300,000 distinct CDR3 sequences, approximately 8.4% of them singletons. General study points: Some SARS-CoV-2-responding clones were already detected in memory before infection. Shrinking CD4+ clones resided mostly in CM and EM, and CD8+ ones in EMRA. Confirmation of SARS-CoV-2 specificity was lacking for second-wave clones peaking day 37.

Trimming stripped 10 bases from V and 4 bases from J, with 15 bases between. The germline gives CDR1 MNHEY, CDR2 SMNVEV (reference sequence). This CDR3 region has 13 residues. This TCR was recovered from a man between 18 and 35 years old who had mild COVID-19 (a few samples of this study predate the infection). Cell type and time point are not known. The material sequenced was PBMCs or a T cell subset sorted from them (not recorded which). The rearrangement links TRBV27 to TRBJ2-3; D is perhaps TRBD1 or TRBD2 (5 bases each). CDR3 amino acids: CATQPQGADTQYF. For the CDR3, the DNA is TGTGCCACCCAGCCCCAGGGAGCAGATACGCAGTATTTT.